One and the same sample provided the 20 T cell receptor beta chains below, sequenced in a study of blood T cell repertoires in COVID-19. Method: immunoSEQ multiplex PCR; TCRdb's copy keeps in-frame clones and lacks some. Of about 140,000 clones in the sample, around 82% are singletons; the top ten hold about 5.5%. The sequencing sample was made of PBMCs or T cells enriched from blood (not recorded which). The receptor set was obtained from a man aged 40-49 years with acute COVID-19.

The chain joins TRBV3-1 (or the pseudogene TRBV3-2) to TRBJ2-7; D is perhaps TRBD1 (5 bases). V gave up 7 bases and J gave up 2 bases, with 18 bases separating them. CDR3 length: 15 residues. Per germline, CDR1 LGHDT and CDR2 YNNKEL (reference sequence). The CDR3 DNA sequence: TGTGCCAGCAACGAGAAGGGGAAAGGAACCTACGAGCAGTACTTC. Translating gives CASNEKGKGTYEQYF.

This clone has just a few counts. This rearrangement joins TRBV5-1 to TRBJ2-1, with 7 bases aligning to TRBD1. CDR3 length: 15 residues. The V gene's germline CDR1 is SGHRS and CDR2 YFSETQ. The junction had 7 bases not matched to a gene; V was cut back by 3 bases and J by 4 bases. This CDR3 is CASSSYQDRYNEQFF. The CDR3 DNA sequence: TGCGCCAGCAGCTCTTACCAGGACAGGTACAATGAGCAGTTCTTC.

The chain links TRBV24-1 to TRBJ2-3; the match to TRBD2 covers 13 bases. V was clipped by 3 bases and J by 3 bases; unmatched bases: 8. This CDR3 region has 18 residues. Germline CDR1 KGHDR, CDR2 SFDVKD. In DNA, the CDR3 is TGTGCCACCAGTGATACCGGCCGGACTAGCGGGAGTACAGATACGCAGTATTTT. As protein: CATSDTGRTSGSTDTQYF.

The chain couples TRBV25-1 to TRBJ1-4, with TRBD1 matching over 9 bases. V was pared by 8 bases and J by 8 bases, with 6 bases of the junction left unmatched. Germline CDR1 is MGHDK and CDR2 is SYGVNS. This CDR3 spans 13 amino acids. The CDR3 DNA reads as TGTGCCAGCTCTGACAGGGGGTGGGAAAAACTGTTTTTT. Encoded protein: CASSDRGWEKLFF.

The rearrangement links TRBV5-1 to TRBJ1-4; D is possibly TRBD1 (5 bases). CDR1 and CDR2 from the germline V gene are SGHRS and YFSETQ. The CDR3 totals 14 residues. V lost 4 bases and J 4 bases, leaving 11 bases between the germline ends. CDR3 region: CASSGGDLNEKLFF. In nucleotides, the CDR3 is TGCGCCAGCAGCGGGGGGGACCTTAATGAAAAACTGTTTTTT.

This chain links TRBV4-2 with TRBJ1-5; TRBD1 matches at 7 bases. The ends lost 0 bases at V and 0 bases at J; junction bases unmatched: 8. Germline V gene data show CDR1 as LGHNA and CDR2 as YNFKEQ. This CDR3 has 18 amino acids. The CDR3 region is CASSQDLTGEDSNQPQHF. CDR3 DNA: TGTGCCAGCAGCCAAGATCTAACAGGGGAGGATAGCAATCAGCCCCAGCATTTT.

This chain uses TRBV7-2 with TRBJ2-2; TRBD1 is a possible D gene (6 bases). Trimming left V 2 bases short and J 2 bases short, with 9 bases between. Germline assignment: CDR1 SGHTA and CDR2 FQGNSA. The CDR3 loop spans 15 amino acids. CDR3 loop: CASSLPGVNTGELFF. CDR3 in DNA: TGTGCCAGCAGCTTACCAGGGGTCAACACCGGGGAGCTGTTTTTT.

The chain employs TRBV6-5 and TRBJ1-1; 9 nucleotides agree with TRBD1. CDR3 length: 14 residues. Trimming took 5 bases from V and 6 from J; bases not matched to a gene: 7. CDR1 MNHEY and CDR2 SVGAGI come from the germline V gene. The CDR3 protein is CASSNLGQGSEAFF. The CDR3 coding sequence is TGTGCCAGCAGTAACCTCGGACAGGGGTCTGAAGCTTTCTTT.

This chain uses TRBV2 with TRBJ2-7, with 7 bases aligning to TRBD1. V shed 5 bases and J 0 bases; nucleotides not matched to a gene: 10. CDR1 and CDR2 (germline): SNHLY, FYNNEI. This CDR3 has 16 amino acids. CDR3 DNA: TGTGCCAGCAGTAGACGACCGGGACAGACCTCCTACGAGCAGTACTTC. Protein product: CASSRRPGQTSYEQYF.

The genes are TRBV27 and TRBJ2-7; TRBD2 is a possible D gene (5 bases). V lost 6 bases, J lost 0 bases, and 15 bases lay in between. Germline V CDR1 and CDR2: MNHEY, SMNVEV (reference sequence). The CDR3 has 15 amino acids. The DNA of the CDR3 is TGTGCCAGCAGACTAGGGAGATGGGGCTCCTACGAGCAGTACTTC. It specifies CASRLGRWGSYEQYF.

The chain joins TRBV5-1 to TRBJ2-2, with D perhaps matching TRBD2 (5 bases). The CDR3 length is 15 residues. The V gene lost 0 bases and the J gene lost 7 bases, with 13 bases spanning the gap. The germline V gene has CDR1 SGHRS and CDR2 YFSETQ. The DNA for the CDR3 is TGCGCCAGCAGCTTGGTAATCCGGGGAGACGGGGAGCTGTTTTTT. Amino acid sequence: CASSLVIRGDGELFF.

The genes are TRBV12-3 or TRBV12-4 and TRBJ2-1; 9 bases are shared with TRBD2. V trimming: 7 bases; J trimming: 6 bases; junction bases outside the gene matches: 4. The CDR3 is made up of 13 amino acids. The CDR3 DNA follows: TGTGCCAGCACTCGCGGGGGGGTCAATGAGCAGTTCTTC. Protein: CASTRGGVNEQFF.

The gene calls are TRBV5-6 and TRBJ2-7; 8 bases line up with TRBD1. The germline CDR1 and CDR2 sequences are SGHDT and YYEEEE. V was clipped by 4 bases and J by 2 bases; unmatched bases: 5. The CDR3 runs 14 residues. This CDR3 is CASSPGGGPYEQYF. The CDR3 bases are TGTGCCAGCAGCCCAGGGGGCGGCCCCTACGAGCAGTACTTC.

This rearrangement joins TRBV4-3 to TRBJ2-1; the match to TRBD1 covers 11 bases. Germline V gives CDR1 LGHNA, CDR2 YSLEER. The CDR3 covers 15 residues. J lost 6 bases, V lost 4 bases, and 5 bases had no gene match. The CDR3 sequence is CASSPLGTGGNEQFF. The DNA of the CDR3 is TGCGCCAGCAGCCCCCTCGGGACAGGGGGCAATGAGCAGTTCTTC.

The J gene is TRBJ2-7, the V gene TRBV7-2; 8 bases map to TRBD2. The length of the CDR3 is 15 residues. The germline V gene encodes CDR1 SGHTA and CDR2 FQGNSA. The V segment lost 0 bases and the J segment 4 bases; nucleotides outside the gene matches: 5. CDR3 region: CASSLARTSSYEQYF. In nucleotides, the CDR3 is TGTGCCAGCAGCTTAGCCCGGACTAGCAGTTACGAGCAGTACTTC.

This clone was counted between two and nine times. The chain carries TRBV4-1 and TRBJ1-4; TRBD1 aligns across 7 bases. The length of the CDR3 is 15 residues. The V segment lost 1 base and the J segment 7 bases; nucleotides outside the gene matches: 6. Germline V gene sequence: CDR1 MGHRA, CDR2 YSYEKL. The CDR3: CASSQGDSNREKLFF. CDR3 nucleotides: TGCGCCAGCAGCCAAGGGGACAGCAATCGTGAAAAACTGTTTTTT.

This rearrangement joins TRBV5-5 to TRBJ2-7, with TRBD1 as a possible D gene (6 bases). The germline gives CDR1 SGHKS, CDR2 YYEKEE (reference sequence). This CDR3 is built from 17 residues. Trimming cost V 5 bases and J 4 bases, with 25 bases left between them. The CDR3 protein is CASSSKRTVLLSYEQYF. For the CDR3, the DNA is TGTGCCAGCAGTTCAAAGAGGACAGTTCTTCTTAGTTACGAGCAGTACTTC.

This sequence joins TRBV2 and TRBJ2-1; D perhaps matches TRBD1 (6 bases). The CDR3 is 14 residues long. V lost 6 bases and J lost 10, with 19 bases in between. The germline V gene encodes CDR1 SNHLY and CDR2 FYNNEI. The CDR3 is CASSIVTGRQEQFF. The CDR3 nucleotides are TGTGCCAGCAGCATTGTGACAGGTCGGCAAGAGCAGTTCTTC.

The gene calls are TRBV5-1 and TRBJ2-1; TRBD1 matches at 8 bases. V shed 4 bases, J shed 5 bases, and the junction held 8 bases outside the gene matches. The CDR3 extends over 15 amino acids. Germline V lookup: CDR1 SGHRS, CDR2 YFSETQ. The CDR3 protein is CASSLTRGLNNEQFF. DNA for the CDR3: TGCGCCAGCAGCCTTACCAGGGGGCTCAACAATGAGCAGTTCTTC. Based on the CDR3 plus reference TRBV5-1 and TRBJ2-1, the full variable domain is KAGVTQTPRYLIKTRGQQVTLSCSPISGHRSVSWYQQTPGQGLQFLFEYFSETQRNKGNFPGRFSGRQFSNSRSEMNVSTLELGDSALYLCASSLTRGLNNEQFFGPGTRLTVL.

This CDR3 is CASSQDGGLLYEQYF. In DNA, the CDR3 is TGCGCCAGCAGCCAAGATGGCGGGCTACTCTACGAGCAGTACTTC. The chain combines TRBV4-3 with TRBJ2-7; weak D call: TRBD2 (5 bases). The V gene's germline CDR1 is LGHNA and CDR2 YSLEER. The CDR3 runs to 15 residues. The ends were cut back, 0 bases at V and 3 bases at J, with 12 bases in the middle.